Included here is one T cell receptor (beta chain) sequence, with context. The data originate from a study of T cell responses to AZD1222 COVID-19 vaccine. Assay: immunoSEQ multiplex PCR; the TCRdb copy retains only in-frame clones and omits some. Here the sample spans approximately 71,000 clones, roughly 86% being singletons. Germline V gives CDR1 SGHVS, CDR2 FQNEAQ. The CDR3 spans 14 residues. Trimming stripped 5 bases from V and 0 bases from J, with 11 bases between. The sequences come from peripheral blood, collected on day 0 of AZD1222 vaccination. V usage is TRBV7-8 and J usage is TRBJ2-7, with no clear D. The TCR comes from an adult in good health. The CDR3 reads CASSIVDSSYEQYF. For the CDR3, the DNA is TGTGCCAGCAGCATCGTCGATAGCTCCTACGAGCAGTACTTC.